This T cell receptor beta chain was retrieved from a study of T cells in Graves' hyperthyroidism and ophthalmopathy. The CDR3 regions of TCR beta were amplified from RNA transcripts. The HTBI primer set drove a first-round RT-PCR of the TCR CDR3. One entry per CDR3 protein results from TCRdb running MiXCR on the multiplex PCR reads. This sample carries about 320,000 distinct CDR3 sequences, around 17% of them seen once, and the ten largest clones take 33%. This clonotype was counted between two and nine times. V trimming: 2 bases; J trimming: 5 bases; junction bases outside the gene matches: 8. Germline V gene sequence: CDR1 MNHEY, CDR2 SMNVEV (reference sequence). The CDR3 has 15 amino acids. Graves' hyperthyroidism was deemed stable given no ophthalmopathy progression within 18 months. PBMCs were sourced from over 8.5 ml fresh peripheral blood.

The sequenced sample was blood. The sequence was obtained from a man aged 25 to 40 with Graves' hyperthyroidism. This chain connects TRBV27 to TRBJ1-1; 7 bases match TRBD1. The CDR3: CASSLRRGPGTEAFF. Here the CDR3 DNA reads TGTGCCAGCAGTTTAAGGAGGGGGCCGGGGACTGAAGCTTTCTTT.